Sequencing of this T cell receptor beta chain was carried out in a study of blood T cell repertoires in COVID-19. The CDR3 sequence is 15 residues long. The V gene lost 6 bases and the J gene lost 1 base, with 15 bases spanning the gap. Germline V gene data show CDR1 as MNHEY and CDR2 as SVGAGI. This clone was picked up a small number of times. Clones were read by immunoSEQ multiplex PCR, and TCRdb kept only the in-frame ones, dropping some. The sample records about 57,000 clones, about 80% being singletons. Sequenced: peripheral blood. The V gene is TRBV6-5, the J gene TRBJ2-5, with D unclear. The TCR comes from a woman in her sixties with acute or convalescent COVID-19. Here the CDR3 reads CASRRTAGTQETQYF. CDR3 sequence (DNA): TGTGCCAGCAGGCGTACCGCAGGAACCCAAGAGACCCAGTACTTC.